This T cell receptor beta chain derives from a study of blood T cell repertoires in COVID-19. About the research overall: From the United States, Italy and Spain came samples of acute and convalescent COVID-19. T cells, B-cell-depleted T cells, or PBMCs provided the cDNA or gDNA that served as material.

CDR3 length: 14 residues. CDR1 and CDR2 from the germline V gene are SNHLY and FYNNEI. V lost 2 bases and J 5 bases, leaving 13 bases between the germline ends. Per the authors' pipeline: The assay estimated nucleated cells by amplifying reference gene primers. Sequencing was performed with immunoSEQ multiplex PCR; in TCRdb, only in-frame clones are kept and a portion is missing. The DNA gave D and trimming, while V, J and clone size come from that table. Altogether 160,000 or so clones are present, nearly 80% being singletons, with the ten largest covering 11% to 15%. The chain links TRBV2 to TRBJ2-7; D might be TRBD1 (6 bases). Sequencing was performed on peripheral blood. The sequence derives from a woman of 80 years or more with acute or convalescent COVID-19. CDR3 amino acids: CASSERRTVHEQYF. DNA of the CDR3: TGTGCCAGCAGTGAAAGACGGACAGTCCACGAGCAGTACTTC.